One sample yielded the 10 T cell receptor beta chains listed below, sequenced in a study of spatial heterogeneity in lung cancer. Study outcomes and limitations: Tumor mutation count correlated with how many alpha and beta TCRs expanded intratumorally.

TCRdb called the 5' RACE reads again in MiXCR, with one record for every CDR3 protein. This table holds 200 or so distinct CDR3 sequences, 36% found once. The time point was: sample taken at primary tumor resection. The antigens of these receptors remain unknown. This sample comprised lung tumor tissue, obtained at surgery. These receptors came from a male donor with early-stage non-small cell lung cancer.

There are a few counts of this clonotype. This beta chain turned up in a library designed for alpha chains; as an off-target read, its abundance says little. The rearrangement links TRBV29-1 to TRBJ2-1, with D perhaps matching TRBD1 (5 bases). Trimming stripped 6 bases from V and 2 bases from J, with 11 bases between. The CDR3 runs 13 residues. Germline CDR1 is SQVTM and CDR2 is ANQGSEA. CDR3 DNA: TGCAGCGTGACAGAGAGAGCCTACAATGAGCAGTTCTTC. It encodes CSVTERAYNEQFF.

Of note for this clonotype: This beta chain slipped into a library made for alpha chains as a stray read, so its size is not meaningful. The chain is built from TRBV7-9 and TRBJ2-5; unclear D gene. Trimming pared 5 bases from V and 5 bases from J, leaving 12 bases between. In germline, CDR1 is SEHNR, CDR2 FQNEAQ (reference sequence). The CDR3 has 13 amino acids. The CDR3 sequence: CASSPSGIETQYF. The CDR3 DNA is TGTGCCAGCAGCCCGTCTGGGATTGAGACCCAGTACTTC.

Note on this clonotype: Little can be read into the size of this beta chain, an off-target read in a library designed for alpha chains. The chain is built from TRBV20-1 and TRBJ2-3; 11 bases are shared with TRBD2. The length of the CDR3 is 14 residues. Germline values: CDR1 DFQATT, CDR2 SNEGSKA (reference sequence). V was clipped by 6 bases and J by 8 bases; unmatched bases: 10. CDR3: CSAYLGLADSTQYF. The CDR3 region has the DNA TGCAGTGCGTATCTGGGACTAGCGGACTCTACGCAGTATTTT.

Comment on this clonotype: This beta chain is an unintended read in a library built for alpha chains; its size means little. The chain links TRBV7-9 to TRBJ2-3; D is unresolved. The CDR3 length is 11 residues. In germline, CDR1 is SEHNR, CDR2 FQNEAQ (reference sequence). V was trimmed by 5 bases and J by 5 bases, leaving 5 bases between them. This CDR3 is CASSAIDTQYF. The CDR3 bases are TGTGCCAGCAGCGCGATAGATACGCAGTATTTT.

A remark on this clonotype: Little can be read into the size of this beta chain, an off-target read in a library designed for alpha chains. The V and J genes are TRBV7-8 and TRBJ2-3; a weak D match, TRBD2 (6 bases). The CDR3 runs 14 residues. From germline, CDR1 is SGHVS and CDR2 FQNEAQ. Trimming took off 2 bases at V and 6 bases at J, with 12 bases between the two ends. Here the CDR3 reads CASSLTGRGDTQYF. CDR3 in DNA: TGTGCCAGCAGCTTAACCGGGAGAGGTGATACGCAGTATTTT.

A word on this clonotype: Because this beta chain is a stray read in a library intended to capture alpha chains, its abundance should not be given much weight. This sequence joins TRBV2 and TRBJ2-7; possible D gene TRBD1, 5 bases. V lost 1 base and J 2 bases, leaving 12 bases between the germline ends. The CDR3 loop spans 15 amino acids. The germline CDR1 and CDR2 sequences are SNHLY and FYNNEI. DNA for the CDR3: TGTGCCAGCAGTGAAGGTAGGGGCGGAGCCTACGAGCAGTACTTC. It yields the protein CASSEGRGGAYEQYF.

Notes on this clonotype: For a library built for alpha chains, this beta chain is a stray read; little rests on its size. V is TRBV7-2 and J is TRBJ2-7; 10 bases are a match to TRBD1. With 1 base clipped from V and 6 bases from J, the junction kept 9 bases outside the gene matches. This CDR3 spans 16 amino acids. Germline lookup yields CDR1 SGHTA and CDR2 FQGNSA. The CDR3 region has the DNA TGTGCCAGCAGCTTAGGAACCCGGGGACAGGGGCGCGAGCAGTACTTC. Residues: CASSLGTRGQGREQYF.

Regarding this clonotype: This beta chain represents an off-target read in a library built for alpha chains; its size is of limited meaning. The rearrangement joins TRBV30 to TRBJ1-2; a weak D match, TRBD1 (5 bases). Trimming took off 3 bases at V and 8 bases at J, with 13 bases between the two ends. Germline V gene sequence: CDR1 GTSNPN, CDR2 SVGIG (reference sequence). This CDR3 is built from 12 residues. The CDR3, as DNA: TGTGCCTGGAGCGCCGGGGGGACGGGCTACACCTTC. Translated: CAWSAGGTGYTF.

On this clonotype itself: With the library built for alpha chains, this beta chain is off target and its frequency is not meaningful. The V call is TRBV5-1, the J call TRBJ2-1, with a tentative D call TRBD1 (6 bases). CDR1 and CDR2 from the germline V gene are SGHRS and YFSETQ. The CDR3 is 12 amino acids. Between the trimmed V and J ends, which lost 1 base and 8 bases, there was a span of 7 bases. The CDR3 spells CASSLKGDEQFF. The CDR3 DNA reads TGCGCCAGCAGCTTGAAGGGGGATGAGCAGTTCTTC. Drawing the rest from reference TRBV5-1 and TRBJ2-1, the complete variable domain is KAGVTQTPRYLIKTRGQQVTLSCSPISGHRSVSWYQQTPGQGLQFLFEYFSETQRNKGNFPGRFSGRQFSNSRSEMNVSTLELGDSALYLCASSLKGDEQFFGPGTRLTVL.

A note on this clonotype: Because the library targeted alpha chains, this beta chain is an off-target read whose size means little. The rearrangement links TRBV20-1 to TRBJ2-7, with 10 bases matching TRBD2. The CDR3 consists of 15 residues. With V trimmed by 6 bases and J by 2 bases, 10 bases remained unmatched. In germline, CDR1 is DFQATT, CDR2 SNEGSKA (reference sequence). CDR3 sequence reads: CSALYSGRYPYEQYF. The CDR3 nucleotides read TGCAGTGCCCTTTATAGCGGGAGGTACCCCTACGAGCAGTACTTC.